This TCR beta chain was sequenced for a study of human versus mouse CDR3 diversity and MHC coevolution. Whole-study findings and limits: Mice had fewer CDR3 deletions and insertions than humans on average.

The data were produced by immunoSEQ multiplex PCR, yet TCRdb's version contains in-frame clones alone and is incomplete. The table shows tens of thousands of clones, with around 93% occurring only once. The CDR3 is 13 residues long. Germline assignment: CDR1 MDHEN and CDR2 SYDVKM. The trim removed 7 bases at V and 3 bases at J, leaving 3 bases unmatched. Comments on this clone: Its antigen is not known.

This clonotype originated in a person aged 25-75 years in good health. Sample: naive CD4+ T cells from blood. Subset in this sample: CD45RO-negative CD62L-positive naive CD4 T cells. V usage is TRBV28 and J usage is TRBJ1-2, with 9 bases matching TRBD1. Written as DNA, the CDR3 is TGTGCCAGCAAACAGGGGGCTGACTATGGCTACACCTTC. Protein: CASKQGADYGYTF.